This T cell receptor (beta chain) was recovered during a study of cytomegalovirus exposure and HLA in healthy donors. The wider study: Within the Caucasian-associated ancestry cluster were roughly 82% of the approximately 390 genotyped donors.

For this clone: Antigen unknown.

Points from the study as a whole: An assumption of roughly uniform sequencing depth across donors underlay the presence/absence analyses.

Amplification used 60 Vbeta primers and 13 Jbeta primers. TCRdb's copy holds only in-frame clones and misses some; the assay was immunoSEQ multiplex PCR. The sample features about 39,000 clones, with 3% to 4% in its top ten. Germline assignment: CDR1 GTSNPN and CDR2 SVGIG (reference sequence). The CDR3 consists of 15 residues. The V end was cut by 3 bases, the J end by 1 base, with 16 bases between. V gene TRBV30 combines with J gene TRBJ2-7; D might be TRBD1 (5 bases). The specimen was PBMCs. The TCR originated in a woman aged 25-40 years in good health and CMV-seropositive. The CDR3 here is CAWSPRRAKSYEQYF. In nucleotides, the CDR3 is TGTGCCTGGAGCCCTCGCAGGGCGAAATCCTACGAGCAGTACTTC.